This T cell receptor (beta chain) was identified during a study of neoadjuvant anti-PD-1 for oral cavity cancer. Looked up from germline, CDR1 is MGHRA and CDR2 is YSYEKL. CDR3 size: 14 residues. Trimming cost V 3 bases and J 9 bases; bases outside gene matches: 5. The table came from immunoSEQ multiplex PCR; TCRdb's copy has only in-frame clones and leaves some out. Of 5,500 to 8,000 clones in the sample, 76% are singletons; the top ten hold under 4%. The clonotype comes from a person aged 35 to 85 with oral cavity squamous cell carcinoma. Here the sequenced sample was PBMCs, taken before nivolumab (anti-PD-1) treatment. This chain joins TRBV4-1 and TRBJ1-6, with 7 bases fitting TRBD1. For the CDR3, the DNA is TGCGCCAGCAGCCAGGGCGACAGGGCTTCACCCCTCCACTTT. The encoded protein is CASSQGDRASPLHF.